The 21 T cell receptor beta chains given below trace back to one sample, sequenced in a study of blood T cell repertoires in COVID-19. Data came from immunoSEQ multiplex PCR; TCRdb stores just in-frame clones and leaves some out. Here the sample spans 36,000 or so clones, 75% to 95% being singletons. Sequenced material: peripheral blood. The receptors were sampled from a human donor in a cohort sampled during active COVID-19.

The chain employs TRBV15 and TRBJ2-1; 11 bases align to TRBD2. There are 16 residues in the CDR3. The germline V gene has CDR1 LNHNV and CDR2 YYDKDF (reference sequence). V lost 5 bases to trimming and J lost 0 bases; unmatched junction nucleotides: 3. CDR3 in amino acids: CATSAGLAGSYNEQFF. The CDR3 region has the DNA TGTGCCACCAGCGCCGGACTAGCGGGCTCCTACAATGAGCAGTTCTTC. Together with reference TRBV15 and TRBJ2-1, the CDR3 gives the full variable domain: DAMVIQNPRYQVTQFGKPVTLSCSQTLNHNVMYWYQQKSSQAPKLLFHYYDKDFNNEADTPDNFQSRRPNTSFCFLDIRSPGLGDTAMYLCATSAGLAGSYNEQFFGPGTRLTVL.

This CDR3 reads CASSLQSGNQPQHF. CDR3 bases: TGTGCCAGTAGTCTCCAATCAGGCAATCAGCCCCAGCATTTT. The chain is built from TRBV19 and TRBJ1-5; no clear D. The CDR3 contains 14 residues. Germline V gene lookup returns CDR1 LNHDA and CDR2 SQIVND (reference sequence). Trimming left V 5 bases short and J 2 bases short, with 10 bases between.

The chain employs TRBV5-1 and TRBJ2-3, with a possible D match to TRBD1 (5 bases). Per germline, CDR1 SGHRS and CDR2 YFSETQ. V was shortened by 2 bases and J by 6 bases, with 16 bases between the two germline ends. This CDR3 region has 15 residues. CDR3 loop: CASSFPQGDSDTQYF. CDR3 coding DNA: TGCGCCAGCAGCTTTCCCCAGGGTGACTCGGATACGCAGTATTTT.

This clone came up once. The chain uses TRBV29-1 and TRBJ2-5; D perhaps matches TRBD2 (5 bases). From germline, CDR1 is SQVTM and CDR2 ANQGSEA. The CDR3 extends over 13 amino acids. V was shortened by 3 bases and J by 5 bases, with 13 bases between the two germline ends. CDR3 nucleotide sequence: TGCAGCGTTGATGACTATCTGATGGAGACCCAGTACTTC. This encodes CSVDDYLMETQYF.

This clone was found a few times. This CDR3 is CASSSGSTNEKLFF. CDR3 in DNA: TGTGCCAGCAGCTCAGGGTCCACTAATGAAAAACTGTTTTTT. The genes are TRBV28 and TRBJ1-4; possible D gene TRBD1, 5 bases. The CDR3 has 14 amino acids. Trimming left V 6 bases short and J 2 bases short, with 10 bases between. CDR1 MDHEN and CDR2 SYDVKM come from the germline V gene.

The chain has TRBV3-1 (or the pseudogene TRBV3-2) and TRBJ1-6, with D uncertain. This CDR3 spans 15 amino acids. Trimming removed 1 base from V and 6 bases from J, with 10 bases in between. Germline-derived CDR1 and CDR2 are LGHDT and YNNKEL (reference sequence). CDR3 in amino acids: CASSQVVSGNSPLHF. The CDR3 DNA sequence: TGTGCCAGCAGCCAAGTGGTTTCCGGTAATTCACCCCTCCACTTT.

The chain couples TRBV7-2 to TRBJ2-7, with 9 bases that match TRBD1. The J segment lost 2 bases and the V segment lost 5 bases, leaving 13 bases of the junction unmatched. CDR1 and CDR2 from the germline V gene are SGHTA and FQGNSA. This CDR3 has 17 residues. Here the CDR3 reads CASSLHGDREIPYEQYF. The CDR3 DNA follows: TGTGCCAGCAGCCTCCATGGGGACAGGGAGATACCCTACGAGCAGTACTTC.

The chain employs TRBV4-3 and TRBJ2-4; tentatively, D is TRBD1 (7 bases). The CDR3 spans 15 residues. Looked up from germline, CDR1 is LGHNA and CDR2 is YSLEER. V lost 0 bases, J lost 7 bases, and 13 bases lay in between. CDR3 protein: CASSQEIQGGNIQYF. The CDR3 nucleotides read TGCGCCAGCAGCCAAGAGATCCAGGGGGGCAACATTCAGTACTTC.

The chain uses TRBV4-3 and TRBJ2-5, with D perhaps TRBD2 (6 bases). Trimming took off 11 bases at V and 1 base at J, with 11 bases between the two ends. Per the germline V gene, CDR1 is LGHNA and CDR2 is YSLEER. The CDR3 runs 12 residues. This chain's CDR3 is CAGGSGQETQYF. CDR3 sequence (DNA): TGCGCCGGAGGGAGCGGCCAAGAGACCCAGTACTTC.

This chain connects TRBV5-4 to TRBJ1-2, with a possible D match to TRBD1 (6 bases). CDR1 SGHNT and CDR2 YYREEE come from the germline V gene (reference sequence). The CDR3 consists of 13 residues. Between the trimmed V and J ends, which lost 5 bases and 4 bases, there was a span of 12 bases. The CDR3 DNA is TGTGCCAGCAGTCCCGACAGGTCCTATGGCTACACCTTC. Its translation: CASSPDRSYGYTF.

This chain uses TRBV7-8 with TRBJ1-5; the D gene is possibly TRBD1 (5 bases). Germline values: CDR1 SGHVS, CDR2 FQNEAQ. The CDR3 totals 15 residues. V was cut by 3 bases and J by 1 base, with 10 bases left in between. DNA for the CDR3: TGTGCCAGCAGCTTGCGGACATTCAGCAATCAGCCCCAGCATTTT. Protein: CASSLRTFSNQPQHF. The complete variable domain, with remaining parts taken from reference TRBV7-8 and TRBJ1-5, reads GAGVSQSPRYKVAKRGQDVALRCDPISGHVSLFWYQQALGQGPEFLTYFQNEAQLDKSGLPSDRFFAERPEGSVSTLKIQRTQQEDSAVYLCASSLRTFSNQPQHFGDGTRLSIL.

The CDR3 DNA follows: TGTGCCAGCAGTTTCACACTAGCGGGACTAACCTACGAGCAGTACTTC. Translated, it gives CASSFTLAGLTYEQYF. The chain links TRBV28 to TRBJ2-7, with TRBD2 identical over 10 bases. The CDR3 covers 16 residues. Trimming cost V 3 bases and J 2 bases; bases outside gene matches: 7. CDR1 is MDHEN, CDR2 SYDVKM, per germline.

V is TRBV7-3 and J is TRBJ2-5, with 8 bases aligning to TRBD2. With V trimmed by 2 bases and J by 2 bases, 10 bases remained unmatched. This CDR3 has 17 amino acids. CDR1 is SGHTA, CDR2 FQGTGA, per germline. CDR3 nucleotide sequence: TGTGCCAGCAGCTTATCCCCCCGGGGGGGGAGTCAAGAGACCCAGTACTTC. Protein: CASSLSPRGGSQETQYF.

This clone was observed a single time. The rearrangement uses TRBV19 and TRBJ1-6; D might be TRBD1 (5 bases). CDR3 length: 15 amino acids. The ends were cut back, 3 bases at V and 5 bases at J, with 11 bases in the middle. Germline CDR1 is LNHDA and CDR2 is SQIVND (reference sequence). Here the CDR3 DNA reads TGTGCCAGTAGTATGGTAGGGGAAAATAATTCACCCCTCCACTTT. This codes for CASSMVGENNSPLHF.

In the case of this clone: Compared with germline, one end of the junction differs, possibly owing to a read error. The gene calls are TRBV19 and TRBJ2-7; D not certain. Germline V gene lookup returns CDR1 LNHDA and CDR2 SQIVND (reference sequence). The CDR3 extends over 16 amino acids. The CDR3 loop reads CASSISHSLSSYEQYF. The CDR3 nucleotides are TGCGCCAGTAGTATATCCCACTCACTTAGCTCCTACGAGCAGTACTTC.

J is TRBJ2-4 and V is TRBV5-5; D gene ambiguous. Deletions cut 1 base from V and 8 bases from J, with 16 bases between. The CDR3 totals 15 residues. Germline CDR1 SGHKS, CDR2 YYEKEE (reference sequence). The CDR3: CASSLYEATRDIQYF. The DNA for the CDR3 is TGTGCCAGCAGCTTGTACGAGGCGACCCGGGACATTCAGTACTTC.

The J gene is TRBJ1-5, the V gene TRBV27; tentative D call: TRBD1 (6 bases). Trimming shortened V by 6 bases and J by 5 bases, and 20 bases separated the two germline ends. From germline, CDR1 is MNHEY and CDR2 SMNVEV (reference sequence). This CDR3 region has 16 residues. CDR3 DNA: TGTGCCAGCAGCCCTTATTCCGGGGGGCGTGATCAGCCCCAGCATTTT. This translates into CASSPYSGGRDQPQHF.

The chain is built from TRBV7-2 and TRBJ1-3; D remains unclear. Looked up from germline, CDR1 is SGHTA and CDR2 is FQGNSA. Trimming took off 5 bases at V and 8 bases at J, with 13 bases between the two ends. The CDR3 has 13 amino acids. The CDR3 DNA follows: TGTGCCAGCAGCCGTTACGGGGAATACACCATATATTTT. Translation: CASSRYGEYTIYF.

V usage is TRBV27 and J usage is TRBJ2-7, with 9 nucleotides matching TRBD1. This CDR3 contains 14 residues. After removal of 5 bases from V and 2 bases from J, the junction contained 4 bases not matched to a gene. The V gene's germline CDR1 is MNHEY and CDR2 SMNVEV (reference sequence). The CDR3 DNA sequence: TGTGCCAGCAGTCCCCGACAGGGGGCCTACGAGCAGTACTTC. It encodes CASSPRQGAYEQYF.

The V gene is TRBV2, the J gene TRBJ2-5, with TRBD2 identical over 13 bases. The germline V gene encodes CDR1 SNHLY and CDR2 FYNNEI. CDR3 size: 15 residues. The V segment lost 6 bases and the J segment 4 bases; nucleotides outside the gene matches: 5. The CDR3 coding sequence is TGTGCCAGCAGACTAGCGGGAGGGGGGGGAGAGACCCAGTACTTC. Translated: CASRLAGGGGETQYF.

V gene TRBV28 combines with J gene TRBJ2-5; D possibly corresponds to TRBD1 (5 bases). V was shortened by 3 bases and J by 2 bases, with 16 bases between the two germline ends. From germline, CDR1 is MDHEN and CDR2 SYDVKM. The CDR3 runs 16 residues. The CDR3 nucleotides read TGTGCCAGCAGTTTGGGCAGGGTAGGCGAGCAAGAGACCCAGTACTTC. Protein: CASSLGRVGEQETQYF.